The 7 T cell receptor beta chains in this list originate from one sample, sequenced in a study of T cells in Graves' hyperthyroidism and ophthalmopathy. Amplified TCR beta CDR3 regions derived from RNA transcripts. First-round RT-PCR of the TCR CDR3 relied on the HTBI primer set. From the multiplex PCR reads, TCRdb called clonotypes with MiXCR, one entry per CDR3 protein. The sample includes around 720,000 distinct CDR3 sequences, roughly a third of them seen just once. The sequenced sample was blood. Receptors were obtained from a woman aged 40 to 49 with Graves' hyperthyroidism.

This clonotype was found many times. This chain links TRBV11-2 with TRBJ2-7, with D hard to call. V was pared by 11 bases and J by 1 base, with 9 bases between. Germline V lookup: CDR1 SGHAT, CDR2 FQNNGV. CDR3 length: 11 residues. In DNA form, the CDR3 reads TGTGCCTCGGTGGGATCCTACGAGCAGTACTTC. This codes for CASVGSYEQYF. The whole variable domain, filled in from reference TRBV11-2 and TRBJ2-7, reads EAGVAQSPRYKIIEKRQSVAFWCNPISGHATLYWYQQILGQGPKLLIQFQNNGVVDDSQLPKDRFSAERLKGVDSTLKIQPAKLEDSAVYLCASVGSYEQYFGPGTRLTVT.

This clonotype was recorded a few times. Germline is not matched at one junction end, which may reflect a read error. The rearrangement uses TRBV10-3 and TRBJ2-6, with TRBD1 as a possible D gene (7 bases). The CDR3 loop spans 13 amino acids. Germline V gene lookup returns CDR1 ENHRY and CDR2 SYGVKD. CDR3 residues: CAISGAGGHTEAF. The CDR3 DNA follows: TGTGCCATCAGTGGGGCAGGGGGGCACACTGAAGCTTTC.

The V and J genes are TRBV12-5 and TRBJ2-7, with D unclear. This CDR3 spans 13 amino acids. Germline CDR1 and CDR2: LGHNT and FRNRAP. V lost 4 bases, J lost 4 bases, and 11 bases lay in between. The CDR3 here is CASGSQKSYEQYF. The CDR3 region has the DNA TGTGCTAGTGGTTCCCAGAAATCTTACGAGCAGTACTTC.

V gene TRBV24-1 combines with J gene TRBJ2-3, with 9 bases fitting TRBD2. Germline V gene lookup returns CDR1 KGHDR and CDR2 SFDVKD. Trimming cost V 3 bases and J 1 base; bases outside gene matches: 4. This CDR3 is built from 16 residues. The chain's CDR3 is CATSDLSGRGTDTQYF. CDR3 DNA sequence: TGTGCCACCAGTGATCTTAGCGGGAGAGGCACAGATACGCAGTATTTT.

This clonotype was found a few times. V is TRBV6-5 and J is TRBJ2-5; 8 bases map to TRBD2. The trim removed 6 bases at V and 4 bases at J, leaving 10 bases unmatched. In germline, CDR1 is MNHEY, CDR2 SVGAGI. The CDR3 loop spans 15 amino acids. The CDR3 DNA reads as TGTGCCAGCAGCGGACTAGCCAAGGCCCCAGAGACCCAGTACTTC. This encodes CASSGLAKAPETQYF.

This clonotype has ten or more counts. The chain carries TRBV7-2 and TRBJ1-2; D unresolved. The CDR3 is 17 residues long. Deletions cut 5 bases from V and 8 bases from J, with 27 bases between. CDR1 SGHTA and CDR2 FQGNSA come from the germline V gene. The DNA of the CDR3 is TGTGCCAGCAGCCCCGGAGGACGGACCAGTCTCTTACACGGCTACACCTTC. Protein product: CASSPGGRTSLLHGYTF.

The chain couples TRBV6-2 or TRBV6-3 to TRBJ2-7, with a possible D match to TRBD1 (6 bases). The germline gives CDR1 MNHEY, CDR2 SVGEGT. This CDR3 has 12 residues. Trimming stripped 10 bases from V and 3 bases from J, with 13 bases between. The CDR3 region has the DNA TGTGCCACCCGGGACATACTCTACGAGCAGTACTTC. It yields the protein CATRDILYEQYF.